The clone carrying this T cell receptor (beta chain) was seen repeatedly, ten times or more. Its antigen is still unknown. The data belong to a study of identical twins. General observations from the study: Twins shared beta out-of-frame sequences in excess, but this excess was weaker. Conclusions rested on cross-sectional statistics rather than following the same donors. For monozygotic twins, models underestimated out-of-frame TCR alpha sharing.

V lost 5 bases to trimming and J lost 3 bases; unmatched junction nucleotides: 8. The CDR3 length is 16 residues. The germline V gene encodes CDR1 SGHTA and CDR2 FQGNSA. A template switching step contributed a universal primer site, while unique molecular identifiers were present in the cDNA. TCRdb reprocessed the 5' RACE reads with MiXCR, giving one entry per CDR3 protein. Of 200,000 to 250,000 distinct CDR3 sequences listed, less than 8% were seen once; the top ten hold just under 2%. This sample was also put to use in a study of yellow fever vaccine responses in identical twins.

The sample consisted of memory (CD45RO+) T cells sorted from blood. The chain has TRBV7-2 and TRBJ2-1; 9 nucleotides line up with TRBD2. The sequence derives from a woman between 18 and 29 years old in good health. CDR3 nucleotides: TGTGCCAGCAGCCCATCGGCTAGCGGGGTCTACAATGAGCAGTTCTTC. Amino acid sequence: CASSPSASGVYNEQFF.